This entry lists 5 T cell receptor beta chains sequenced from one sample in a study of OX40 agonist ivuxolimab in advanced cancers. The assay was immunoSEQ multiplex PCR, and TCRdb's table has in-frame clones only and misses some. The data show about 21,000 clones, 88% seen once. The specimen comprised CD4+ or CD8+ T cells sorted from blood, sampled in a trial of the OX40 agonist ivuxolimab. These receptors all come from an adult with an advanced solid tumor such as melanoma, head and neck, liver or kidney cancer.

The gene calls are TRBV6-1 and TRBJ1-1; the D is unclear. The ends were cut back, 6 bases at V and 11 bases at J, with 25 bases in the middle. Germline V lookup: CDR1 MNHNS, CDR2 SASEGT. This CDR3 region has 15 residues. The CDR3: CASRQAEGPPGRAFF. The CDR3, as DNA: TGTGCCAGCAGGCAGGCCGAGGGTCCCCCCGGTCGGGCTTTCTTT.

CDR3 DNA: TGCGCCAGCAGCTTCCTCCGGGACGGGGGGTCCGGGGAGCTGTTTTTT. Translated, it gives CASSFLRDGGSGELFF. The chain couples TRBV5-1 to TRBJ2-2; 7 bases line up with TRBD2. From germline, CDR1 is SGHRS and CDR2 YFSETQ. CDR3 size: 16 residues. Trimming removed 2 bases from V and 6 bases from J; junction bases left unmatched: 10.

The rearrangement links TRBV5-1 to TRBJ1-2; D ambiguous. The CDR3 extends over 14 amino acids. The V gene's germline CDR1 is SGHRS and CDR2 YFSETQ. Trimming took off 4 bases at V and 7 bases at J, with 17 bases between the two ends. CDR3 protein: CASSDPDFLSGYTF. The CDR3 DNA follows: TGCGCCAGCAGCGACCCGGACTTCCTAAGTGGCTACACCTTC.

V and J are TRBV25-1 and TRBJ2-1, with a possible D match to TRBD2 (6 bases). V was shortened by 6 bases and J by 7 bases, with 19 bases between the two germline ends. This CDR3 spans 15 amino acids. The germline V gene has CDR1 MGHDK and CDR2 SYGVNS. CDR3 in DNA: TGTGCCAGCAGCGTCGGGGGAAGGAGAAAAAATGAGCAGTTCTTC. Residues: CASSVGGRRKNEQFF.

This clone appeared a single time. The chain links TRBV29-1 to TRBJ2-7; D gene unclear. This CDR3 comprises 12 residues. Trimming removed 8 bases at V and 7 bases at J, with 18 bases between. Germline values: CDR1 SQVTM, CDR2 ANQGSEA. This chain's CDR3 is CSSLERTGEQYF. CDR3 nucleotides: TGCAGCTCCCTGGAACGAACTGGGGAGCAGTACTTC.